The 18 T cell receptor beta chains below come from one sample, sequenced in a study of cytomegalovirus exposure and HLA in healthy donors. Vbeta (60) and Jbeta (13) primers were used in the PCR. Sequencing was performed with immunoSEQ multiplex PCR; in TCRdb, only in-frame clones are kept and a portion is missing. The sample holds roughly 150,000 clones; approximately 80% are singletons and the top ten take approximately 2%. Sequenced input: PBMCs. The receptors stem from a man younger than 45 in good health and CMV-seronegative.

The chain joins TRBV7-2 to TRBJ2-7, with D possibly being TRBD1 (6 bases). Germline CDR1 is SGHTA and CDR2 is FQGNSA. V was trimmed by 2 bases and J by 5 bases, leaving 10 bases between them. This CDR3 has 13 residues. The CDR3 DNA reads TGTGCCAGCAGCTTAATGTGGGACAACGAGCAGTACTTC. Amino acids: CASSLMWDNEQYF.

The rearrangement links TRBV27 to TRBJ2-3; the D gene is possibly TRBD1 (5 bases). CDR1 MNHEY and CDR2 SMNVEV come from the germline V gene (reference sequence). The V end was cut by 1 base, the J end by 3 bases, with 11 bases between. The CDR3 contains 15 residues. The CDR3 protein is CASSLLQGWTDTQYF. Written as DNA, the CDR3 is TGTGCCAGCAGTTTATTGCAGGGATGGACAGATACGCAGTATTTT.

This chain uses TRBV19 with TRBJ1-5; no definite D call. Germline CDR1 LNHDA, CDR2 SQIVND (reference sequence). Trimming pared 7 bases from V and 2 bases from J, leaving 15 bases between. The CDR3 extends over 15 amino acids. CDR3 loop: CASTLTGWGNQPQHF. The CDR3 region has the DNA TGTGCCAGTACCTTGACTGGGTGGGGCAATCAGCCCCAGCATTTT.

The CDR3 reads CASSIAGGGGNEQFF. The CDR3 bases are TGTGCCAGCAGTATAGCGGGGGGTGGTGGCAATGAGCAGTTCTTC. The chain has TRBV28 and TRBJ2-1; 10 bases match TRBD2. The germline V gene has CDR1 MDHEN and CDR2 SYDVKM. This CDR3 has 15 residues. J gave up 6 bases and V 5 bases, and 7 bases lay outside the gene matches.

The gene calls are TRBV19 and TRBJ2-6, with TRBD1 matching 10 bases. Germline V gene lookup returns CDR1 LNHDA and CDR2 SQIVND (reference sequence). The CDR3 consists of 16 residues. After removal of 10 bases from V and 2 bases from J, the junction contained 8 bases not matched to a gene. DNA for the CDR3: TGTGCCACAAGCGACAGGGGGCATACTGGGGCCAACGTCCTGACTTTC. Residues: CATSDRGHTGANVLTF.

The V and J genes are TRBV28 and TRBJ2-1; no definite D call. Trimming stripped 3 bases from V and 0 bases from J, with 15 bases between. CDR1 and CDR2 from the germline V gene are MDHEN and SYDVKM. This CDR3 has 17 residues. The CDR3 nucleotides are TGTGCCAGCAGTTTCCCCTTCGCTTGGAGCTCCTACAATGAGCAGTTCTTC. Protein sequence: CASSFPFAWSSYNEQFF.

This clone was detected once. Other DNA sequences in the sample encode the same CDR3. The chain joins TRBV5-4 to TRBJ2-5; the D gene is possibly TRBD2 (5 bases). The CDR3 loop spans 13 amino acids. Deletions cut 4 bases from V and 5 bases from J, with 12 bases between. Germline V lookup: CDR1 SGHNT, CDR2 YYREEE (reference sequence). CDR3 amino acids: CASSPAGGETQYF. The DNA of the CDR3 is TGTGCCAGCAGCCCCGCGGGCGGGGAGACCCAGTACTTC.

The J gene is TRBJ2-1, the V gene TRBV28; D possibly corresponds to TRBD2 (6 bases). With 6 bases removed from V and 3 bases from J, the gap between germline ends came to 12 bases. Germline CDR1 and CDR2: MDHEN and SYDVKM. The CDR3 consists of 14 residues. CDR3 protein: CASSNRDFYNEQFF. CDR3 in DNA: TGTGCCAGCAGCAACCGGGACTTCTACAATGAGCAGTTCTTC. Combining the CDR3 with reference TRBV28 and TRBJ2-1 gives the whole variable domain DVKVTQSSRYLVKRTGEKVFLECVQDMDHENMFWYRQDPGLGLRLIYFSYDVKMKEKGDIPEGYSVSREKKERFSLILESASTNQTSMYLCASSNRDFYNEQFFGPGTRLTVL.

CDR3 loop: CASYRYTGELFF. CDR3 bases: TGTGCCAGCTACCGTTACACCGGGGAGCTGTTTTTT. The chain is built from TRBV19 and TRBJ2-2, with D unresolved. The CDR3 has 12 residues. V shed 9 bases and J shed 3 bases, with 8 bases lying between them. Per the germline V gene, CDR1 is LNHDA and CDR2 is SQIVND (reference sequence).

This clone was seen once. CDR3 residues: CASSLGGGSSYNEQFF. CDR3 coding DNA: TGTGCCAGCAGTCTGGGGGGCGGGAGCTCCTACAATGAGCAGTTCTTC. The chain has TRBV5-4 and TRBJ2-1; D is perhaps TRBD2 (7 bases). Looked up from germline, CDR1 is SGHNT and CDR2 is YYREEE (reference sequence). Trimming shortened V by 5 bases and J by 0 bases, and 15 bases separated the two germline ends. The CDR3 covers 16 residues. Full variable domain (remainder filled in from reference TRBV5-4 and TRBJ2-1): ETGVTQSPTHLIKTRGQQVTLRCSSQSGHNTVSWYQQALGQGPQFIFQYYREEENGRGNFPPRFSGLQFPNYSSELNVNALELDDSALYLCASSLGGGSSYNEQFFGPGTRLTVL.

V and J are TRBV7-9 and TRBJ1-1, with TRBD1 as a possible D gene (5 bases). There are 15 residues in the CDR3. Germline V gene sequence: CDR1 SEHNR, CDR2 FQNEAQ (reference sequence). V lost 5 bases and J lost 3, with 16 bases in between. CDR3 region: CASSLMNPGDTEAFF. DNA for the CDR3: TGTGCCAGCAGCCTAATGAATCCGGGGGACACTGAAGCTTTCTTT. The full variable domain, completed using reference TRBV7-9 and TRBJ1-1, is DTGVSQNPRHKITKRGQNVTFRCDPISEHNRLYWYRQTLGQGPEFLTYFQNEAQLEKSRLLSDRFSAERPKGSFSTLEIQRTEQGDSAMYLCASSLMNPGDTEAFFGQGTRLTVV.

A single count supports this clone. In nucleotides, the CDR3 is TGTGCCAGCAGCCGGGGCGGGACTAGCGGGAGCGGAGAGACCCAGTACTTC. It specifies CASSRGGTSGSGETQYF. J is TRBJ2-5 and V is TRBV5-4; TRBD2 matches 14 bases. The germline V gene has CDR1 SGHNT and CDR2 YYREEE (reference sequence). Trimming removed 4 bases from V and 4 bases from J; junction bases left unmatched: 9. This CDR3 contains 17 residues.

This sequence joins TRBV28 and TRBJ2-7, with D maybe TRBD2 (5 bases). This CDR3 spans 13 amino acids. The V gene lost 3 bases and the J gene lost 2 bases, with 8 bases spanning the gap. Per germline, CDR1 MDHEN and CDR2 SYDVKM. CDR3 nucleotide sequence: TGTGCCAGCAGTTTCGGGAAAACCTACGAGCAGTACTTC. Protein product: CASSFGKTYEQYF.

This chain uses TRBV10-3 with TRBJ1-6, with 8 bases aligning to TRBD1. The CDR3 has 13 residues. With 10 bases clipped from V and 10 bases from J, the junction kept 9 bases outside the gene matches. CDR1 is ENHRY and CDR2 is SYGVKD in the germline V gene. The CDR3 spells CATLGQGGSPLHF. The CDR3 region has the DNA TGTGCCACCCTCGGACAGGGCGGGTCACCCCTCCACTTT.

This clone was seen just once. V usage is TRBV28 and J usage is TRBJ1-2; 7 positions agree with TRBD1. This CDR3 is 14 amino acids long. The germline V gene has CDR1 MDHEN and CDR2 SYDVKM. After removal of 6 bases from V and 8 bases from J, the junction contained 12 bases not matched to a gene. This chain's CDR3 is CASSPGTAMRGYTF. The CDR3 DNA sequence: TGTGCCAGCAGCCCCGGGACAGCCATGAGGGGCTACACCTTC.

The chain uses TRBV19 and TRBJ2-7; tentatively, D is TRBD2 (5 bases). The V gene's germline CDR1 is LNHDA and CDR2 SQIVND (reference sequence). The CDR3 is 13 residues long. Between the trimmed V and J ends, which lost 10 bases and 4 bases, there was a span of 17 bases. Here the CDR3 reads CATRDPGSYEQYF. The DNA for the CDR3 is TGTGCCACTCGGGATCCCGGCTCTTACGAGCAGTACTTC.

The CDR3 bases are TGCGCCAGCAGCCGGGGCTGGGGAGGAGAAAAACTGTTTTTT. Protein sequence: CASSRGWGGEKLFF. This rearrangement joins TRBV4-3 to TRBJ1-4, with D possibly matching TRBD1 (5 bases). Trimming took 4 bases from V and 8 from J, leaving 14 bases between them. CDR3 length equals 14 residues. In germline, CDR1 is LGHNA, CDR2 YSLEER.

V is TRBV7-2 and J is TRBJ1-5; no clear D gene. The CDR3 runs 15 residues. The V and J ends lost 7 bases and 4 bases respectively, with 17 bases between them. Germline V CDR1 and CDR2: SGHTA, FQGNSA. The chain's CDR3 is CASNNTLPPNQPQHF. The CDR3 DNA reads as TGTGCCAGCAACAATACCTTACCCCCTAATCAGCCCCAGCATTTT.